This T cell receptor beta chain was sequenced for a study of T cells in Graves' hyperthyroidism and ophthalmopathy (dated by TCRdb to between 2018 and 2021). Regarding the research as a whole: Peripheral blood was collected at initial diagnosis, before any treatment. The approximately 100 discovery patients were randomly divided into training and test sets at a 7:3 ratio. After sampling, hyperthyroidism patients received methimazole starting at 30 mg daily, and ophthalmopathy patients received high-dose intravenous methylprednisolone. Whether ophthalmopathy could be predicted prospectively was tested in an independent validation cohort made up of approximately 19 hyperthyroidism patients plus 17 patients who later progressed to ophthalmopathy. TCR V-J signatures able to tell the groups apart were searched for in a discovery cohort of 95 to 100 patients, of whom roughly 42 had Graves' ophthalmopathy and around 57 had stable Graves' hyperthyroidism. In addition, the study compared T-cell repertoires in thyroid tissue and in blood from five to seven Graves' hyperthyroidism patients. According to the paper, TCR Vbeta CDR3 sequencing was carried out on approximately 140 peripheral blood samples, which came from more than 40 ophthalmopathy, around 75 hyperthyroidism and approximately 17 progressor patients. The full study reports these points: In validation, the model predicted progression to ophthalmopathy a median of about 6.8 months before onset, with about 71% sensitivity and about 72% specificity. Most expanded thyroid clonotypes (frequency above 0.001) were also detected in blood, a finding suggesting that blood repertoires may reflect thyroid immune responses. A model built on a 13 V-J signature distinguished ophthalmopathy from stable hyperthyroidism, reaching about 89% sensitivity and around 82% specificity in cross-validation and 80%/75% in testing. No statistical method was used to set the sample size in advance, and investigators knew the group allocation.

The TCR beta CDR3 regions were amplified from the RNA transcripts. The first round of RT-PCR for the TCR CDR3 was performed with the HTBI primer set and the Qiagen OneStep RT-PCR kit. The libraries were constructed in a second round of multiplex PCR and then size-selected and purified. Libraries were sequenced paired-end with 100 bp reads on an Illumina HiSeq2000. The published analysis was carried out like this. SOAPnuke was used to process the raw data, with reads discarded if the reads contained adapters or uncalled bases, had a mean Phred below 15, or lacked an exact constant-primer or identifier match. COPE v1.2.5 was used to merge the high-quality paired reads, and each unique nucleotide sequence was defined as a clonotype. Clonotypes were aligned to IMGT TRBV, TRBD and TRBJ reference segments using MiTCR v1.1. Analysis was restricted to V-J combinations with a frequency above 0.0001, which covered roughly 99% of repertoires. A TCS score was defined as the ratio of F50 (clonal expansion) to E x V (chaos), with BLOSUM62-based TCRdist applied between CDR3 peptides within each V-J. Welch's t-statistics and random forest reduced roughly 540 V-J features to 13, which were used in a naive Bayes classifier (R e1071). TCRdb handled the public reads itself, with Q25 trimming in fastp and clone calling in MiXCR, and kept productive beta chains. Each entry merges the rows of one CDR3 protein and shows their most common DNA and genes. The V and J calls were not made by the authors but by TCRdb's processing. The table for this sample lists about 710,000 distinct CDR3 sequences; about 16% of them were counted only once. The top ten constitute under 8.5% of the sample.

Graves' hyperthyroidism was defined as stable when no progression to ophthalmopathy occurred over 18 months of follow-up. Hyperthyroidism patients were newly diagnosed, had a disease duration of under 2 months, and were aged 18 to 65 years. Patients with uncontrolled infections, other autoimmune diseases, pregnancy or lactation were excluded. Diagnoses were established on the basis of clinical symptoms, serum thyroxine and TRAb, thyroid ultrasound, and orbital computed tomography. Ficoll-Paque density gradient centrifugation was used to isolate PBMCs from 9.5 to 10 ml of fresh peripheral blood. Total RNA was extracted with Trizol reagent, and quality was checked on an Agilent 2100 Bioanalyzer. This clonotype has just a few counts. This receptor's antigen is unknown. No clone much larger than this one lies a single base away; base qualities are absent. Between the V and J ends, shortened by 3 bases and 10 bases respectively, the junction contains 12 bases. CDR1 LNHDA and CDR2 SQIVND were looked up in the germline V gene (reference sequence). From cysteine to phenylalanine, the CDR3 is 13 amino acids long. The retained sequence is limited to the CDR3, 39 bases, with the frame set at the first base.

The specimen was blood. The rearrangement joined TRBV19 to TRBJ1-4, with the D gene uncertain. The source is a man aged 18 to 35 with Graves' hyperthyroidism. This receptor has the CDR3 CASSMWPGGKLFF. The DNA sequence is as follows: TGTGCCAGTAGTATGTGGCCCGGCGGAAAACTGTTTTTT.